This T cell receptor beta chain was obtained from a study of T cells after yellow fever vaccination. Generation of TCR cDNA used 5'RACE template switching (which added a universal primer site and UMIs). TCRdb called the 5' RACE reads again in MiXCR, with one record for every CDR3 protein. This table has hundreds of thousands of distinct CDR3 sequences, approximately 18% appearing once. Whole-study results and caveats: Boosting was followed by the reappearance of most primary-vaccination clones (approximately 95% CD4, around 90% CD8).

Worth noting for this clonotype: Its antigen is unknown.

This sequence originates from a man aged 18 to 35 who received the YFV17D yellow fever vaccine. The starting material was PBMCs, obtained before the yellow fever booster vaccination.

The CDR3, as DNA: TGCGCCAGCAGCTTTGCCAAACCGCTCCAGGGTGTATCTTTCTTT. Encoded protein: CASSFAKPLQGVSFF. This chain joins TRBV5-1 and TRBJ1-1, with D perhaps matching TRBD1 (5 bases). Trimming removed 2 bases from V and 12 bases from J, with 23 bases in between. CDR3 length: 15 amino acids. Germline loops: CDR1 SGHRS, CDR2 YFSETQ.